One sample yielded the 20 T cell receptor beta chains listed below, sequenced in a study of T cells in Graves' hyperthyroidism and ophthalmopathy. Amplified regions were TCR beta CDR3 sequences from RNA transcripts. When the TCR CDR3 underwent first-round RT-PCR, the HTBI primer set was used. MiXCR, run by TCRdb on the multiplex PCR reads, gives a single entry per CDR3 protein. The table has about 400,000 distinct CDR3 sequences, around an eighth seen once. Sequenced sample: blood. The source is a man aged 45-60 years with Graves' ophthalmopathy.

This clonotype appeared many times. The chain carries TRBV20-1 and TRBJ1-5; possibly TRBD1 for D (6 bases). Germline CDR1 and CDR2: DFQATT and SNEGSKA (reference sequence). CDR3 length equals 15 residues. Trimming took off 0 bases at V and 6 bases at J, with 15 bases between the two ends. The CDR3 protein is CSARERAGVGQPQHF. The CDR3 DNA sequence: TGCAGTGCTAGAGAAAGGGCAGGGGTGGGTCAGCCCCAGCATTTT.

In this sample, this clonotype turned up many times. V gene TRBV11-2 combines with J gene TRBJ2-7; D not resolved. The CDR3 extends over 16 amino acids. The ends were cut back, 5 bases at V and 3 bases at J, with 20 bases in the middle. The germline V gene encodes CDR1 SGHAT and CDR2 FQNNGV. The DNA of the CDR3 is TGTGCCAGCAGCAGCACACAACCACGATATTTCTACGAGCAGTACTTC. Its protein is CASSSTQPRYFYEQYF. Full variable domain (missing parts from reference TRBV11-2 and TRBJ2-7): EAGVAQSPRYKIIEKRQSVAFWCNPISGHATLYWYQQILGQGPKLLIQFQNNGVVDDSQLPKDRFSAERLKGVDSTLKIQPAKLEDSAVYLCASSSTQPRYFYEQYFGPGTRLTVT.

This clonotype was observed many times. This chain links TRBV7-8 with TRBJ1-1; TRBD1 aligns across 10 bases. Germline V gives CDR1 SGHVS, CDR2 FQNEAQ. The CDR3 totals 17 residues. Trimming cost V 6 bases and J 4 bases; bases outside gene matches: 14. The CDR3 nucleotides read TGTGCCAGCAGTCGACACTCAGGACAGGGGGGACTCACTGAAGCTTTCTTT. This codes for CASSRHSGQGGLTEAFF. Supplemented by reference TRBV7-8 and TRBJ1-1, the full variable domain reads GAGVSQSPRYKVAKRGQDVALRCDPISGHVSLFWYQQALGQGPEFLTYFQNEAQLDKSGLPSDRFFAERPEGSVSTLKIQRTQQEDSAVYLCASSRHSGQGGLTEAFFGQGTRLTVV.

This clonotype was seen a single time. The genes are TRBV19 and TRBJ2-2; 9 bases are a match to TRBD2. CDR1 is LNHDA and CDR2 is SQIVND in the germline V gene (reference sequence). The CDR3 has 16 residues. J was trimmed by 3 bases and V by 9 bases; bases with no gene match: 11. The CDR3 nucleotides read TGTGCCAGCAGCTTGGCCTTAGCGGGAGACACCGGGGAGCTGTTTTTT. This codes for CASSLALAGDTGELFF.

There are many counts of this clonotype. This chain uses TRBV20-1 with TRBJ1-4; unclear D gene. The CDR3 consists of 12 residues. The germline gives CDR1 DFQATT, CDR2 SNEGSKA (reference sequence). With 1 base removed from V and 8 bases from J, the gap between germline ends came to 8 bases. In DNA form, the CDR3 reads TGCAGTGCTAGAGGCTCCATAGAAAAACTGTTTTTT. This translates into CSARGSIEKLFF.

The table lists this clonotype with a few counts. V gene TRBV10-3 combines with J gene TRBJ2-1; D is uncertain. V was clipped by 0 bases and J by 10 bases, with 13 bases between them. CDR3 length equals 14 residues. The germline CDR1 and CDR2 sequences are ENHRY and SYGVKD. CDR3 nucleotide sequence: TGTGCCATCAGTGAGTCCATTCCCCCGGTCGAGCAGTTCTTC. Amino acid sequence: CAISESIPPVEQFF.

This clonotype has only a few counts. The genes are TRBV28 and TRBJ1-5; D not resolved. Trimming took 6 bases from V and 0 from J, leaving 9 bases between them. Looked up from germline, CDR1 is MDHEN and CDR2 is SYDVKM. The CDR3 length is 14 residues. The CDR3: CASSLTFSNQPQHF. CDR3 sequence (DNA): TGTGCCAGCAGCCTTACCTTTAGCAATCAGCCCCAGCATTTT.

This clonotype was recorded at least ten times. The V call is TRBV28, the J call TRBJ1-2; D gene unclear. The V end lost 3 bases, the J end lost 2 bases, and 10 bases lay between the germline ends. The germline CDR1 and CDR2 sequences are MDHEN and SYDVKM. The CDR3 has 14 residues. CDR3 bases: TGTGCCAGCAGTTTGTCGGGGATGAACTATGGCTACACCTTC. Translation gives CASSLSGMNYGYTF.

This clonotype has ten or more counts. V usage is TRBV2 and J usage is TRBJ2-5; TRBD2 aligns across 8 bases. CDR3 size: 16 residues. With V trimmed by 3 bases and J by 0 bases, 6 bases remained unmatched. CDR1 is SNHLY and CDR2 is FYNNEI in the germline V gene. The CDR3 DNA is TGTGCCAGCAGTGATCCAACTAGCGGAGACCAAGAGACCCAGTACTTC. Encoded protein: CASSDPTSGDQETQYF.

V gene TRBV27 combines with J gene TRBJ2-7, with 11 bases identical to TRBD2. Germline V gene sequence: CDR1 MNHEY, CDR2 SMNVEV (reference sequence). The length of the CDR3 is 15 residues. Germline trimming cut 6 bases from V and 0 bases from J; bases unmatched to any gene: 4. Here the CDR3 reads CASRPLAGGSYEQYF. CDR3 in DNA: TGTGCCAGCAGGCCTCTAGCGGGAGGCTCCTACGAGCAGTACTTC.

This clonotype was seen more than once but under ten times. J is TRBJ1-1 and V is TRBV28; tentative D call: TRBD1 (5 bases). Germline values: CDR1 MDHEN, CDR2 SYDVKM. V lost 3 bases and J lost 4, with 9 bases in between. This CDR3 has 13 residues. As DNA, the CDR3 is TGTGCCAGCAGTTTGGAGAGGGGCACTGAAGCTTTCTTT. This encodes CASSLERGTEAFF.

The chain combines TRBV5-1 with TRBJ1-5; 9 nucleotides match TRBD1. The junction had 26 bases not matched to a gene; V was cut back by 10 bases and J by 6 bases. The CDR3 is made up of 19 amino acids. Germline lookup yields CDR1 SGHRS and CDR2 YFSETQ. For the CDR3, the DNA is TGCGCCGGGAGAATATCTGGGACAGGGAAGAATAATTCGTCTCAGCCCCAGCATTTT. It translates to CAGRISGTGKNNSSQPQHF.

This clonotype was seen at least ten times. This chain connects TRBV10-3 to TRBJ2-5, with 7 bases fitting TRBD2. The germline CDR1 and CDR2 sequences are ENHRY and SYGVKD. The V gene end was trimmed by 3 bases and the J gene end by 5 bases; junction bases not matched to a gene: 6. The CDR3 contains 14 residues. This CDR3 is CAISDRAGRETQYF. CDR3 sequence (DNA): TGTGCCATCAGTGACCGAGCGGGGCGGGAGACCCAGTACTTC.

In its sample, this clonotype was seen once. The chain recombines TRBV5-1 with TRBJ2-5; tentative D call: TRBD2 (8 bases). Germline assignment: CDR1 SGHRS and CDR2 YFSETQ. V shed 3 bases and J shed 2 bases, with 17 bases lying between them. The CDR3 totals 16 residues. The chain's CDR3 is CASSSGGTAKQETQYF. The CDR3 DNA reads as TGCGCCAGCAGCTCGGGGGGGACAGCGAAACAAGAGACCCAGTACTTC.

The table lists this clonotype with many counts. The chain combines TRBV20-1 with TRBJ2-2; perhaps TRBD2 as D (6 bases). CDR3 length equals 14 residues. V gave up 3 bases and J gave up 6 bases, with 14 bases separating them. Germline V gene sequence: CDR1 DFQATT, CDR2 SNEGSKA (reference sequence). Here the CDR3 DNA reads TGCAGTGCTAGTAAACTGGGACTGCCCGGGGAGCTGTTTTTT. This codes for CSASKLGLPGELFF.

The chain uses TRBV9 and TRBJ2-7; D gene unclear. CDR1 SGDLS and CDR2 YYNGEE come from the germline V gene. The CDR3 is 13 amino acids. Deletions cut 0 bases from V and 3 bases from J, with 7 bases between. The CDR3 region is CASSVAAGYEQYF. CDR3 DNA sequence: TGTGCCAGCAGCGTAGCCGCAGGCTACGAGCAGTACTTC.

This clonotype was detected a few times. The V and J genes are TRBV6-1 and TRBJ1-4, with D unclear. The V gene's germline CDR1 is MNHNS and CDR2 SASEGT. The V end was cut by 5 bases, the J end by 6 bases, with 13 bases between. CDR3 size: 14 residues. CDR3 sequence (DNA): TGTGCCAGCAGTCAGTTTTCAAGGGATGAAAAACTGTTTTTT. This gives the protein CASSQFSRDEKLFF.

CDR3 amino acids: CASSFHRTSGINNEQFF. The CDR3 nucleotides read TGTGCCAGCAGTTTCCATCGGACTAGCGGTATAAACAATGAGCAGTTCTTC. This sequence joins TRBV12-3 or TRBV12-4 and TRBJ2-1; 10 bases are a match to TRBD2. The V and J ends lost 3 bases and 5 bases, in that order; junction bases with no gene match: 10. The CDR3 length is 17 residues.

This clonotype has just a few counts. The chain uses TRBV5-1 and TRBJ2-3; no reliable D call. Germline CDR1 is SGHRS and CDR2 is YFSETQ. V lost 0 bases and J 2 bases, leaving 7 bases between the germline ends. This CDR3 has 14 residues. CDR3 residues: CASSLVGPTDTQYF. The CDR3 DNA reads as TGCGCCAGCAGCTTGGTAGGCCCCACAGATACGCAGTATTTT.

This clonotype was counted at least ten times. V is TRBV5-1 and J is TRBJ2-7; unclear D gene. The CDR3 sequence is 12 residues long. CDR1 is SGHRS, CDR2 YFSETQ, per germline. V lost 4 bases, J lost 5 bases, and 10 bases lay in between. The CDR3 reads CASSTDPHEQYF. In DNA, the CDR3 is TGCGCCAGCAGCACCGACCCCCACGAGCAGTACTTC.